This T cell receptor (beta chain) was identified in a study of T cell repertoires in ileal Crohn's disease (dated by TCRdb to between 2018 and 2020). Context from the whole study: The median duration of disease was approximately 8.3 years, and at the time of surgery roughly 36% of patients were active smokers. Surgery was performed for a complication in all patients, with stricturing disease in roughly 60% and penetrating disease in approximately 40%. About half of the patients received postoperative therapy: about a dozen received thiopurines and 15 to 20 received anti-TNF agents. M0 samples were biopsies from the inflamed portion of the ileum in the surgical resection specimen. Roughly 550 nanograms of biopsy DNA per sample were submitted for commercial TCRB immunosequencing. A prospective multicentre cohort supplied the roughly 59 Crohn's disease patients whose TCR repertoires were analysed. The study was conducted in parallel with a multicentre cohort that was designed to identify predictors of early endoscopic recurrence following ileocolonic resection. A Rutgeerts score above i0 was used to define endoscopic postoperative recurrence. A total of approximately 170 mucosal samples from around 57 patients were sequenced, collected from several sites on the surgical specimen as well as at postoperative endoscopy. What the study reported, not specific to this receptor: Compared with CD4 T cells, sorted CD8 T cells held more high-frequency clones, which suggests that the mucosal expansions were mostly CD8. Higher high-frequency clone percentages at surgery were associated with endoscopic recurrence; all patients with clonality above 26.8% (18/57) had recurrence. Mucosal CD4 and CD8 T cells were sorted and sequenced only in a subgroup of patients, whose size was not stated. A significantly higher proportion of clonal expansions was observed in active smokers at surgery than in non-smokers (roughly 27% vs 19%, p=0.02).

The label giving this sample's time point can be read as: inflamed ileum from the surgical specimen. To be eligible, patients had to be adults with ileal or ileocolonic Crohn's disease and an indication for ileocolonic resection. Before DNA extraction, whole ileal mucosal biopsies were kept frozen at -80 degrees C. Genomic DNA was extracted from frozen whole biopsies with a TRizol-based method and quantified on a NanoDrop 2000 spectrophotometer. Receptor amplification or capture employed the immunoSEQ multiplex PCR assay. Adaptive Biotechnology amplified the CDR3 regions from genomic DNA with a two-step multiplex PCR designed to control amplification bias. Primers for every V and J gene segment were used in the first PCR, and barcodes and Illumina adapters were added in the second PCR. CDR3 libraries were sequenced using an Illumina instrument. Processing in the source paper ran as follows. The analysis drew on both the pipelines supplied by the vendor and custom analysis of the raw data in R/Bioconductor running R version 3.3.0. Clonality, which ranges from 0 to 1, was calculated as the inverse of the normalised Shannon entropy across all productive clones. The repertoire share taken up by the top 100 clones defined high-frequency clones, and only clones that passed a 95% confidence test were kept. The Simpson index measured repertoire diversity, and the Morisita-Horn index measured overlap between samples. TCRdb obtained this table from immuneACCESS and retained in-frame rearrangements with V and J assigned. These tables miss some clones; where compared with another copy, unresolved V genes account for less than half of the shortfall, and the remainder is unexplained. That table gives V, J and clone size, and the DNA gave D and trimming. The sample profile shows some 3,500 clones; approximately 93% of them were found once. Jointly, the top ten make up 2.5% to 3% of the sample.

With regard to this clone: Its antigen is unknown. No much larger clonotype is one base removed from it; base qualities were not supplied.

Material for sequencing was ileal tissue. The receptor's source is an adult with Crohn's disease.

The CDR3 loop reads CASSLEGRGADTQYF. The sequence in DNA is TGCGCCAGCAGCTTGGAGGGCAGGGGAGCAGATACGCAGTATTTT. The chain employs TRBV5-1 and TRBJ2-3; a weak D assignment points to TRBD1 (6 bases agree). Sequences SGHRS (CDR1) and YFSETQ (CDR2) are obtained from the germline V gene. CDR3 length: 15 amino acids, cysteine to phenylalanine. Just CDR3 DNA is preserved here, 45 bases in frame from base 1. V and J lose 0 bases and 4 bases, and a span of 12 bases separates them.